This T cell receptor (beta chain) was retrieved from a study of graft-versus-host responses after intestinal transplantation. Findings and caveats of the study: Recipient-marrow GvH clones were detected, some having first appeared in ileum or blood.

The method was immunoSEQ multiplex PCR; TCRdb's version includes in-frame clones alone and lacks a portion of them. The sample consists of about 85,000 clones, around 93% of them appearing once. This clone was observed a handful of times. Its antigen is unknown. With 2 bases removed from V and 2 bases from J, the gap between germline ends came to 7 bases. CDR3 length equals 14 residues. CDR1 MNHEY and CDR2 SMNVEV come from the germline V gene (reference sequence). Sequences were derived from unstimulated CD8+ T cells sorted from spleen or lymph node cells, sampled before transplant. The chain uses TRBV27 and TRBJ1-3; D may be TRBD1 (5 bases). The origin of this receptor is a human donor who was the organ donor for an intestinal transplant. CDR3 bases: TGTGCCAGCAGTTTAGGGGGGGCTGGAAACACCATATATTTT. It encodes CASSLGGAGNTIYF.